This entry lists 6 T cell receptor beta chains sequenced from one sample in a study of T-cell memory formation after mild COVID-19. From the 5' RACE reads, TCRdb called clonotypes with MiXCR, one entry per CDR3 protein. In the table there are 300,000 to 400,000 distinct CDR3 sequences, roughly 15% of which are singletons. What was sequenced was PBMCs or a T cell subset sorted from them (not recorded which). These receptors all come from a man aged 18-30 years who had mild COVID-19 (a few samples of this study predate the infection). Cell type and time point are not known.

The chain has TRBV19 and TRBJ2-7; a possible D gene is TRBD2 (6 bases). Trimming cost V 4 bases and J 3 bases, with 16 bases left between them. The CDR3 sequence is 15 residues long. Germline V gene data show CDR1 as LNHDA and CDR2 as SQIVND (reference sequence). CDR3 in DNA: TGTGCCAGTAGTACCGTCCCTTCCGGGGGCTACGAGCAGTACTTC. This codes for CASSTVPSGGYEQYF.

This sequence joins TRBV4-2 and TRBJ1-1, with D possibly TRBD1 on 6 matching bases. The CDR3 covers 16 residues. V dropped 4 bases and J dropped 0 bases, with 15 bases sitting between them. Germline assignment: CDR1 LGHNA and CDR2 YNFKEQ. Here the CDR3 reads CASSRTGSQMNTEAFF. The CDR3 DNA reads as TGTGCCAGCAGCCGCACAGGGAGCCAGATGAACACTGAAGCTTTCTTT.

The J gene is TRBJ2-3, the V gene TRBV30, with 8 bases aligning to TRBD2. Per germline, CDR1 GTSNPN and CDR2 SVGIG (reference sequence). After removal of 0 bases from V and 0 bases from J, the junction contained 2 bases not matched to a gene. CDR3 length: 15 residues. The CDR3 is CAWSVSGGSTDTQYF. As DNA, the CDR3 is TGTGCCTGGAGTGTAAGCGGGGGTAGCACAGATACGCAGTATTTT. Combining the CDR3 with reference TRBV30 and TRBJ2-3 gives the whole variable domain SQTIHQWPATLVQPVGSPLSLECTVEGTSNPNLYWYRQAAGRGLQLLFYSVGIGQISSEVPQNLSASRPQDRQFILSSKKLLLSDSGFYLCAWSVSGGSTDTQYFGPGTRLTVL.

This chain joins TRBV5-6 and TRBJ2-2, with a weak D call TRBD2 (5 bases). Trimming left V 2 bases short and J 7 bases short, with 9 bases between. Germline assignment: CDR1 SGHDT and CDR2 YYEEEE. CDR3 length equals 13 residues. The CDR3 region is CASSFGELGELFF. CDR3 sequence (DNA): TGTGCCAGCAGCTTCGGGGAGCTCGGGGAGCTGTTTTTT.

The V gene is TRBV5-1, the J gene TRBJ2-3, with D perhaps matching TRBD1 or TRBD2 (5 bases each). This CDR3 is built from 15 residues. Per the germline V gene, CDR1 is SGHRS and CDR2 is YFSETQ. Trimming stripped 5 bases from V and 0 bases from J, with 13 bases between. This CDR3 is CASSSRDGSTDTQYF. CDR3 nucleotide sequence: TGCGCCAGCAGTTCCCGGGACGGAAGCACAGATACGCAGTATTTT. The entire variable domain, with the rest obtained from reference TRBV5-1 and TRBJ2-3, is as follows: KAGVTQTPRYLIKTRGQQVTLSCSPISGHRSVSWYQQTPGQGLQFLFEYFSETQRNKGNFPGRFSGRQFSNSRSEMNVSTLELGDSALYLCASSSRDGSTDTQYFGPGTRLTVL.

This clonotype was counted only a few times. V and J are TRBV5-6 and TRBJ2-7; 7 positions match TRBD2. Germline assignment: CDR1 SGHDT and CDR2 YYEEEE. The length of the CDR3 is 14 residues. V was pared by 3 bases and J by 6 bases, with 9 bases of the junction left unmatched. The CDR3 reads CASSWEGFAAEQYV. The CDR3 DNA sequence: TGTGCCAGCAGCTGGGAGGGCTTCGCTGCCGAGCAGTACGTC.